This is a list of T cell receptor beta chains from one sample in a study of T-cell reconstitution after alpha-beta-depleted transplantation in children. Each CDR3 protein gets one entry after TCRdb re-called the PCR reads with MiXCR. The sample shows a few hundred thousand distinct CDR3 sequences, about 9.3% of them seen only once. Sequences were derived from PBMCs from the stem cell graft donor, sampled from the stem cell graft. The receptors stem from a human donor who donated a stem cell graft to a child with acute lymphoblastic leukemia. The CDR3 runs from the conserved cysteine through the conserved F or W. A D gene is named only where the DNA matches it firmly. Some rows mark clone size as missing; the rest say once, few, many or name a class of expanded clone.

>NA|NA|TRBV5-1|TRBJ2-7
CASSSTAGFGQYF
TGCGCCAGCAGCTCCACCGCTGGGTTCGGGCAGTACTTC
>TRBD2|many|TRBV3-1|TRBJ2-3
CASSQDGTSGRTDTQYF
TGTGCCAGCAGCCAAGATGGGACTAGCGGGAGAACAGATACGCAGTATTTT
>NA|few|TRBV5-1|TRBJ2-2
CASSPRTFGNTGELFF
TGCGCCAGCAGCCCGAGGACATTCGGTAACACCGGGGAGCTGTTTTTT
>NA|NA|TRBV5-5|TRBJ1-4
CASSYRVGNEKLFF
TGTGCCAGCAGCTACAGGGTCGGTAATGAAAAACTGTTTTTT
>NA|NA|TRBV7-2|TRBJ1-4
CASSLANRPNEKLFF
TGTGCCAGCAGCTTAGCGAACAGACCTAATGAAAAACTGTTTTTT
>NA|few|TRBV20-1|TRBJ2-7
CSADKSMTNHEQYF
TGCAGTGCTGATAAGTCCATGACGAACCACGAGCAGTACTTC
>TRBD2|few|TRBV5-1|TRBJ2-1
CASSLTGTSGPRYNEQFF
TGCGCCAGCAGCTTGACCGGGACTAGCGGACCCCGATACAATGAGCAGTTCTTC
>TRBD1|NA|TRBV27|TRBJ1-1
CASRDRAANTEAFF
TGTGCCAGCAGGGACAGGGCTGCGAACACTGAAGCTTTCTTT
>NA|few|TRBV27|TRBJ2-7
CASSRSGLFYEQYF
TGTGCCAGCAGCCGCAGCGGTCTATTCTACGAGCAGTACTTC
>TRBD1|NA|TRBV5-1|TRBJ2-3
CASTWIQGQGADTQYF
TGCGCCAGCACCTGGATACAGGGGCAGGGGGCAGATACGCAGTATTTT
>TRBD2|NA|TRBV15|TRBJ2-7
CATSTRGDSYEQYF
TGTGCCACCAGCACCCGGGGGGACTCCTACGAGCAGTACTTC
>TRBD1|few|TRBV6-5|TRBJ2-5
CASSSSGGPQETQYF
TGTGCCAGCAGTTCGTCAGGGGGCCCCCAGGAGACCCAGTACTTC
>TRBD2|NA|TRBV27|TRBJ2-3
CASSLSRGGVDTQYF
TGTGCCAGCAGTTTATCGCGGGGGGGAGTTGATACGCAGTATTTT
>TRBD1|few|TRBV12-3/TRBV12-4|TRBJ1-2
CASSLGGGEYGYTF
TGTGCCAGCAGTTTAGGAGGGGGCGAGTATGGCTACACCTTC
>NA|many|TRBV7-2|TRBJ2-7
CASSPGGHEQYF
TGTGCCAGCAGCCCCGGGGGGCACGAGCAGTACTTC
>NA|few|TRBV12-3/TRBV12-4|TRBJ2-3
CASSYFGGGADTQYF
TGTGCCAGCAGTTACTTTGGGGGAGGAGCAGATACGCAGTATTTT
>NA|few|TRBV19|TRBJ2-3
CASSTLLRGLDTQYF
TGTGCCAGTAGTACGCTCCTCCGGGGTTTGGATACGCAGTATTTT
>TRBD2|many|TRBV7-9|TRBJ2-3
CASSQDLAGTRTDTQYF
TGTGCCAGCAGCCAGGATCTAGCGGGAACCCGCACAGATACGCAGTATTTT
>NA|few|TRBV28|TRBJ1-5
CATIANSNQPQHF
TGTGCCACGATTGCCAATAGCAATCAGCCCCAGCATTTT
>TRBD2|NA|TRBV28|TRBJ2-1
CASSFVASGSYNEQFF
TGTGCCAGCAGTTTCGTCGCTAGCGGGAGCTACAATGAGCAGTTCTTC
>NA|NA|TRBV15|TRBJ2-1
CATSRDRNGNEQF
TGTGCCACCAGCAGAGATCGGAACGGGAATGAGCAGTTC
>TRBD1|few|TRBV11-2|TRBJ2-5
CASSPTHDVFWTGGGETQYF
TGTGCCAGCAGCCCCACCCACGACGTTTTCTGGACAGGGGGCGGAGAGACCCAGTACTTC
>TRBD2|NA|TRBV7-2|TRBJ2-1
CASSLVLAGNYNEQFF
TGTGCCAGCAGCTTAGTACTAGCGGGAAACTACAATGAGCAGTTCTTC
>TRBD2|many|TRBV28|TRBJ2-7
CASSLRALAGAGYEQYF
TGTGCCAGCAGTTTAAGGGCCCTAGCGGGAGCGGGATACGAGCAGTACTTC
>NA|few|TRBV12-3/TRBV12-4|TRBJ2-3
CASSNRTVGAQYF
TGTGCCAGCAGTAACCGGACAGTAGGCGCGCAGTATTTT
>NA|NA|TRBV6-6|TRBJ2-7
CASSYADYEQYF
TGTGCCAGCAGTTACGCGGACTACGAGCAGTACTTC
>NA|few|TRBV12-3/TRBV12-4|TRBJ1-1
CASRERGSTEAFF
TGTGCCAGCAGGGAGCGGGGGAGCACTGAAGCTTTCTTT
>NA|few|TRBV27|TRBJ1-1
CASSLWDQNTEAFF
TGTGCCAGCAGTTTATGGGATCAGAACACTGAAGCTTTCTTT
>NA|many|TRBV20-1|TRBJ2-7
CSAPPPLAYEQYF
TGCAGTGCTCCGCCACCTCTAGCCTACGAGCAGTACTTC
>NA|many|TRBV10-3|TRBJ2-1
CAISESSRSPAYNEQFF
TGTGCCATCAGTGAGTCTAGTCGGTCTCCTGCCTACAATGAGCAGTTCTTC
>NA|many|TRBV29-1|TRBJ2-3
CSVDPKQATDTQYF
TGCAGCGTTGATCCCAAACAGGCCACAGATACGCAGTATTTT
>NA|few|TRBV5-1|TRBJ2-7
CASSLTSGRESEQYF
TGCGCCAGCAGCTTGACTTCCGGAAGGGAGAGCGAGCAGTACTTC
>NA|few|TRBV21-1|TRBJ2-2
CASSKATSEGANTGELFF
TGTGCCAGCAGCAAAGCTACCTCGGAAGGCGCGAACACCGGGGAGCTGTTTTTT
>NA|few|TRBV27|TRBJ2-1
CASGSGVYNEYPFF
TGTGCCAGCGGTTCGGGGGTCTACAATGAGTACCCGTTCTTC
>TRBD2|NA|TRBV4-1|TRBJ2-3
CASSSWTSGRERTDTQYF
TGCGCCAGCAGCTCTTGGACTAGCGGGAGGGAGAGGACAGATACGCAGTATTTT
>TRBD2|few|TRBV28|TRBJ2-7
CASSLLAAYEQYF
TGTGCCAGCAGTTTACTAGCGGCCTACGAGCAGTACTTC
>NA|NA|TRBV6-1|TRBJ2-7
CASRADRTLRVEQYF
TGTGCCAGCAGGGCCGACAGAACTCTTCGCGTCGAGCAGTACTTC
>TRBD1|NA|TRBV7-2|TRBJ2-5
CASSLRGTALIQETQYF
TGTGCCAGCAGCTTAAGGGGGACAGCCCTTATCCAAGAGACCCAGTACTTC
>TRBD1|many|TRBV7-3|TRBJ1-1
CASSSGGSSNTEAFF
TGTGCCAGCAGCTCAGGGGGGAGTTCGAACACTGAAGCTTTCTTT
>TRBD1|NA|TRBV6-2/TRBV6-3|TRBJ2-7
CASSSRTGWIYEQYF
TGTGCCAGCAGTTCAAGGACAGGTTGGATCTACGAGCAGTACTTC
>NA|many|TRBV28|TRBJ1-4
CASGKIQGMGEKLFF
TGTGCCAGCGGGAAAATACAGGGAATGGGGGAAAAACTGTTTTTT
>NA|few|TRBV7-9|TRBJ2-5
CASSDGQRFQETQYF
TGTGCCAGCAGCGACGGACAGAGATTTCAAGAGACCCAGTACTTC
>NA|many|TRBV27|TRBJ1-5
CASSSTGRLYSNQPQHF
TGTGCCAGCAGTTCTACTGGACGGCTTTATAGCAATCAGCCCCAGCATTTT
>NA|NA|TRBV29-1|TRBJ2-1
CSALDMGAYNEQFF
TGCAGCGCCCTGGATATGGGGGCCTACAATGAGCAGTTCTTC
>NA|NA|TRBV7-8|TRBJ1-2
CASSSRPGIYGYTF
TGTGCCAGCAGCTCTAGGCCCGGGATCTATGGCTACACCTTC
>NA|NA|TRBV25-1|TRBJ1-2
CASSGGRERYGYTF
TGTGCCAGCAGTGGGGGGAGAGAGCGCTATGGCTACACCTTC
>NA|few|TRBV18|TRBJ2-1
CASASRDEQFF
TGTGCCAGCGCAAGTCGCGATGAGCAGTTCTTC
>NA|many|TRBV18|TRBJ2-7
CASSPDTGPYEQYF
TGTGCCAGCTCACCGGACACGGGACCCTACGAGCAGTACTTC
>NA|few|TRBV7-9|TRBJ2-1
CASSLSGQGGGNEQFF
TGTGCCAGCAGCTTAAGTGGGCAGGGTGGCGGCAATGAGCAGTTCTTC